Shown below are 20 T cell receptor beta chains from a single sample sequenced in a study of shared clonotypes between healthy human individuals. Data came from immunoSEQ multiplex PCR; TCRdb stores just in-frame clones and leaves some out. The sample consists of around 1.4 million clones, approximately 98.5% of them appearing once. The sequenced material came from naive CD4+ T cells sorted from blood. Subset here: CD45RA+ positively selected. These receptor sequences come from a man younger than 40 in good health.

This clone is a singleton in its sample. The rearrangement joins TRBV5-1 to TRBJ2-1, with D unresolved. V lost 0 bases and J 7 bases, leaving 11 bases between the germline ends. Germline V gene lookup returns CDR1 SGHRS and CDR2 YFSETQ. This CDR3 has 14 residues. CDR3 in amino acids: CASSLVVFQNEQFF. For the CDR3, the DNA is TGCGCCAGCAGCTTGGTCGTGTTTCAGAATGAGCAGTTCTTC. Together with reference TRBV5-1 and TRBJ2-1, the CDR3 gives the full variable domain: KAGVTQTPRYLIKTRGQQVTLSCSPISGHRSVSWYQQTPGQGLQFLFEYFSETQRNKGNFPGRFSGRQFSNSRSEMNVSTLELGDSALYLCASSLVVFQNEQFFGPGTRLTVL.

The CDR3 is CASSPQQFF. CDR3 in DNA: TGTGCCAGCAGCCCCCAGCAGTTCTTC. The rearrangement joins TRBV21-1 to TRBJ2-1. TRBV21-1 is reported as a pseudogene. CDR3 length: 9 residues.

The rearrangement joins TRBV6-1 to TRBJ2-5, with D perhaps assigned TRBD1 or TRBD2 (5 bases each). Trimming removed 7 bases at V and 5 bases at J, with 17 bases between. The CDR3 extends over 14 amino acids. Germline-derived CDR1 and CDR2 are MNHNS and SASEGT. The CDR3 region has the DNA TGTGCCAGCACTCGGGGCAGGGTTGAGGAGACCCAGTACTTC. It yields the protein CASTRGRVEETQYF.

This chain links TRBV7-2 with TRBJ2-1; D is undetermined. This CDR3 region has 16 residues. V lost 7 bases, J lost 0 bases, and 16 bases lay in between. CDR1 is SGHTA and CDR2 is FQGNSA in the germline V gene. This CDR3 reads CASIPYATYSYNEQFF. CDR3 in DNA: TGTGCCAGCATCCCCTATGCGACTTACTCCTACAATGAGCAGTTCTTC.

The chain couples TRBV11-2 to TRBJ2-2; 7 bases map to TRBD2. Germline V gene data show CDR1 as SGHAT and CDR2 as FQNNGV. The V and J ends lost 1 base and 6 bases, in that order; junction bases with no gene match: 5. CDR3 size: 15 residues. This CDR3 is CASSLVGLEPGELFF. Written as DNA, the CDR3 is TGTGCCAGCAGCTTAGTTGGACTAGAACCCGGGGAGCTGTTTTTT.

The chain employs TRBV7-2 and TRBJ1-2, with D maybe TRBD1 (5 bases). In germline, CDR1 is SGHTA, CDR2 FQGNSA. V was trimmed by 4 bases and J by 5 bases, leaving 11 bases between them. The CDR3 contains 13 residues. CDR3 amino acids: CASSSGTVYGYTF. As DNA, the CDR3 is TGTGCCAGCAGCTCTGGGACCGTGTATGGCTACACCTTC.

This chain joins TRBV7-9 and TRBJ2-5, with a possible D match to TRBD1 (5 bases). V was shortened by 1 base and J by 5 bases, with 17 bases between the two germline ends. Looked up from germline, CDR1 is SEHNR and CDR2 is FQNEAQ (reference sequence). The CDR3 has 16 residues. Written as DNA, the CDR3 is TGTGCCAGCAGCTTAGAGGGGTGGACCCGGTCCGAGACCCAGTACTTC. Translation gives CASSLEGWTRSETQYF.

The CDR3 reads CASSLRNSGRGEQYF. CDR3 DNA sequence: TGTGCCAGCAGCTTACGCAACAGCGGGAGAGGCGAGCAGTACTTC. The V and J genes are TRBV11-2 and TRBJ2-7, with 8 bases fitting TRBD2. Trimming removed 2 bases from V and 6 bases from J; junction bases left unmatched: 9. The CDR3 is made up of 15 amino acids. Germline loops: CDR1 SGHAT, CDR2 FQNNGV.

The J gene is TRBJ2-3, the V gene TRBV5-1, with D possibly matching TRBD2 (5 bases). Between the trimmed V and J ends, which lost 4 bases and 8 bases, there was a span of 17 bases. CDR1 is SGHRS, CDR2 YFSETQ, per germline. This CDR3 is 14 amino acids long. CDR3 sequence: CASSAQAGTATQYF. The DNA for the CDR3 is TGCGCCAGCAGCGCGCAGGCGGGCACTGCTACGCAGTATTTT.

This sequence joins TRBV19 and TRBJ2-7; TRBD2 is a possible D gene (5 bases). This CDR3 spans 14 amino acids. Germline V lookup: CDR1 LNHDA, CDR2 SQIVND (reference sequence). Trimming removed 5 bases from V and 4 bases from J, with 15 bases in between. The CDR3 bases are TGTGCCAGTAGTTCGGACTTCAAACCTTACGAGCAGTACTTC. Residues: CASSSDFKPYEQYF.

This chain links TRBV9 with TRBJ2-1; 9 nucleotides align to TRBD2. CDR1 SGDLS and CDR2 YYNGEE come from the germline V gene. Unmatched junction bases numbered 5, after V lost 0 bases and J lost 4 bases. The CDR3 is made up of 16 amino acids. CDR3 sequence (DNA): TGTGCCAGCAGCGTAGCTCCGACTAGCGGTTACAATGAGCAGTTCTTC. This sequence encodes CASSVAPTSGYNEQFF.

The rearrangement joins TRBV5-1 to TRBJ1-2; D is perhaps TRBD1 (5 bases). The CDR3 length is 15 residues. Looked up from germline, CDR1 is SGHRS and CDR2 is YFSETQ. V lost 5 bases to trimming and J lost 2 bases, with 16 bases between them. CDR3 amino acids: CASRMVMRDNYGYTF. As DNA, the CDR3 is TGCGCCAGCAGGATGGTTATGCGGGACAACTATGGCTACACCTTC. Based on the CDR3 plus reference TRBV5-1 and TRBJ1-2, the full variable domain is KAGVTQTPRYLIKTRGQQVTLSCSPISGHRSVSWYQQTPGQGLQFLFEYFSETQRNKGNFPGRFSGRQFSNSRSEMNVSTLELGDSALYLCASRMVMRDNYGYTFGSGTRLTVV.

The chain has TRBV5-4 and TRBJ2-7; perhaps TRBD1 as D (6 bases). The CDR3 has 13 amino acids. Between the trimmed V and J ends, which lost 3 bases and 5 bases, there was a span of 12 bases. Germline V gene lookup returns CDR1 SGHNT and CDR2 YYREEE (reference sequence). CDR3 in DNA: TGTGCCAGCAGCTCTACAGGGTGGAACGAGCAGTACTTC. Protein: CASSSTGWNEQYF.

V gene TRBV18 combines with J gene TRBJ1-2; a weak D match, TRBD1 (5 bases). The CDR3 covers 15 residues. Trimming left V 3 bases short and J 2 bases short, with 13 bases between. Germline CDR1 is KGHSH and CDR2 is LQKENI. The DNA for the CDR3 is TGTGCCAGCTCACCGGGCTCAGGGACCAACTATGGCTACACCTTC. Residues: CASSPGSGTNYGYTF.

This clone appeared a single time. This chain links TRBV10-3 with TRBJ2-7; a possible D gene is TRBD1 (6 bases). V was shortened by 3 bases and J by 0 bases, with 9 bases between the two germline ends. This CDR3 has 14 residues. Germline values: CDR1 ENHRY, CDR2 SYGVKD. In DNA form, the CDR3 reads TGTGCCATCAGTGAATCACAGGGCTCCTACGAGCAGTACTTC. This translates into CAISESQGSYEQYF.

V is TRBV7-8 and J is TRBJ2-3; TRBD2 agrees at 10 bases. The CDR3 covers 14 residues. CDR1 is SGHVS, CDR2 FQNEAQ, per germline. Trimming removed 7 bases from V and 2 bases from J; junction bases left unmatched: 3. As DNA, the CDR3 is TGTGCCAGCAAGGGACTAGCGTCCACAGATACGCAGTATTTT. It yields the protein CASKGLASTDTQYF.

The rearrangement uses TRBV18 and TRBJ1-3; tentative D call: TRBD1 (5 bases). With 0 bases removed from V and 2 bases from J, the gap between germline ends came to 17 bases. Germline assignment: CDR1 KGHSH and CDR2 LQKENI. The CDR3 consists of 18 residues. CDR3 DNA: TGTGCCAGCTCACCACCGAGGAACGGGGGATCGGCTGGAAACACCATATATTTT. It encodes CASSPPRNGGSAGNTIYF.

Here the CDR3 DNA reads TGTGCCAGCAGTCAGGGGATCACCTACGAGCAGTACTTC. Protein: CASSQGITYEQYF. V gene TRBV6-5 combines with J gene TRBJ2-7; weak D call: TRBD1 (6 bases). V dropped 5 bases and J dropped 2 bases, with 10 bases sitting between them. This CDR3 comprises 13 residues. In germline, CDR1 is MNHEY, CDR2 SVGAGI.

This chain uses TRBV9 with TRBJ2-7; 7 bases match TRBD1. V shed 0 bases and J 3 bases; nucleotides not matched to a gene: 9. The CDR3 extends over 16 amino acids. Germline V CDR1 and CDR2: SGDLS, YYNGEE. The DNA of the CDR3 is TGTGCCAGCAGCGTAGCGCCGGGACAGATTCTCTACGAGCAGTACTTC. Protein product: CASSVAPGQILYEQYF.

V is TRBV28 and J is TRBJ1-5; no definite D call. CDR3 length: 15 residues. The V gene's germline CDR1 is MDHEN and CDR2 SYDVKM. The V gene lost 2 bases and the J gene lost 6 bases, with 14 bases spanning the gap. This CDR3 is CASSLPLRTSQPQHF. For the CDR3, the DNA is TGTGCCAGCAGTTTACCCCTAAGAACATCTCAGCCCCAGCATTTT.